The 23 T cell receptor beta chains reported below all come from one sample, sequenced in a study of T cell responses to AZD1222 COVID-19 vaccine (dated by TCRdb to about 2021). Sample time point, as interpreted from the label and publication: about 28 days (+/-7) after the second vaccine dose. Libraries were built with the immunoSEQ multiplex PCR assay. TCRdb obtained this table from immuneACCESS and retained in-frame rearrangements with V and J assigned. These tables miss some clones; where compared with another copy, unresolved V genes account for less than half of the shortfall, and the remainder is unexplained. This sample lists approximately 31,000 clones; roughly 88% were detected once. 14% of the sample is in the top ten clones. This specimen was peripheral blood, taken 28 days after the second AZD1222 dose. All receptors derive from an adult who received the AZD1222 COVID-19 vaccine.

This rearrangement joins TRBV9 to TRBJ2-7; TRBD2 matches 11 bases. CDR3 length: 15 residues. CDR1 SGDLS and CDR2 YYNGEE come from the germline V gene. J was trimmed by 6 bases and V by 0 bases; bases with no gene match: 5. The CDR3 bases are TGTGCCAGCAGCGTAGAGACTAGCGGGATCGGCGAGCAGTACTTC. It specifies CASSVETSGIGEQYF.

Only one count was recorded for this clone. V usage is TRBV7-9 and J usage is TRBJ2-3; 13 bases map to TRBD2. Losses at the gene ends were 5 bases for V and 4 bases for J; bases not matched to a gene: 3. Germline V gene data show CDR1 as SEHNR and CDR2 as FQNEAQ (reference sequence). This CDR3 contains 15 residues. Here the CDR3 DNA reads TGTGCCAGCAGCCCGGGACTAGCGGGGCCAGATACGCAGTATTTT. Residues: CASSPGLAGPDTQYF.

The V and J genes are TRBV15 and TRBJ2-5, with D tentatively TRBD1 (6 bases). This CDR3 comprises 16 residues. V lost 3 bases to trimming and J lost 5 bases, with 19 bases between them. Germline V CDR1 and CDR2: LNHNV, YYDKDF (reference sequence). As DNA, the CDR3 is TGTGCCACCAGCAGTCTAGACTTACAGGGCGGGGAGACCCAGTACTTC. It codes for CATSSLDLQGGETQYF.

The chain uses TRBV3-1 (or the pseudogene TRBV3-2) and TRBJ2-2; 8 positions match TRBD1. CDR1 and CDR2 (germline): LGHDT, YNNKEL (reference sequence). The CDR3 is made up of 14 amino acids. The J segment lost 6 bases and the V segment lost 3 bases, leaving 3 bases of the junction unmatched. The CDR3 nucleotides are TGTGCCAGCAGCCAGGACAGGGTGGCCGGGGAGCTGTTTTTT. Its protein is CASSQDRVAGELFF.

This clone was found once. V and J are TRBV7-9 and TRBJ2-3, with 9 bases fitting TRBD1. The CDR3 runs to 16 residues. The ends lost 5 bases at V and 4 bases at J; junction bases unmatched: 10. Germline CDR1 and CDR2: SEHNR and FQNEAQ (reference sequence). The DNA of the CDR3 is TGTGCCAGCAGCGCAGGGACAGGGATTTTCGCAGATACGCAGTATTTT. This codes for CASSAGTGIFADTQYF.

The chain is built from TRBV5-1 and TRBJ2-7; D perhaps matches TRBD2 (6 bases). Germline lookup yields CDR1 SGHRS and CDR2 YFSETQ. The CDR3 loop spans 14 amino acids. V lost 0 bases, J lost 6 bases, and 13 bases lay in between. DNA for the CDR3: TGCGCCAGCAGCTTGGCGGCAGGGAGGTCCGAGCAGTACTTC. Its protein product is CASSLAAGRSEQYF.

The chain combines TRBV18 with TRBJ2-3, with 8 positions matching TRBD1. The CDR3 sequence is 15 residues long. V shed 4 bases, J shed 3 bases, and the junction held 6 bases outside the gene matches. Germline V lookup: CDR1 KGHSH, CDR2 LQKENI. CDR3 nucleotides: TGTGCCAGCTCACGGACAGGGTTTCAAACAGATACGCAGTATTTT. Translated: CASSRTGFQTDTQYF. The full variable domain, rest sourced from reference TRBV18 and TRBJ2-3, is NAGVMQNPRHLVRRRGQEARLRCSPMKGHSHVYWYRQLPEEGLKFMVYLQKENIIDESGMPKERFSAEFPKEGPSILRIQQVVRGDSAAYFCASSRTGFQTDTQYFGPGTRLTVL.

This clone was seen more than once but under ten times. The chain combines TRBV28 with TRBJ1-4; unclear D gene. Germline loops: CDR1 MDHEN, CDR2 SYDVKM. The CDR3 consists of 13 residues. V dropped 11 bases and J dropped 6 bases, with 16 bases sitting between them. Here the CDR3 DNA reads TGTGCCGTCCAGATCCCGGTGGATGAAAAACTGTTTTTT. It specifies CAVQIPVDEKLFF. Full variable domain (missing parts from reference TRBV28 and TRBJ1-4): DVKVTQSSRYLVKRTGEKVFLECVQDMDHENMFWYRQDPGLGLRLIYFSYDVKMKEKGDIPEGYSVSREKKERFSLILESASTNQTSMYLCAVQIPVDEKLFFGSGTQLSVL.

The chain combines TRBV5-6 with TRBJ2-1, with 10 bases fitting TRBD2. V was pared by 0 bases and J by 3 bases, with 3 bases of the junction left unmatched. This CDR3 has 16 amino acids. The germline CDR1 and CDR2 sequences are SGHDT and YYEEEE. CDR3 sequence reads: CASSLERGGDYNEQFF. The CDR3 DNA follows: TGTGCCAGCAGCTTGGAGCGGGGGGGCGACTACAATGAGCAGTTCTTC.

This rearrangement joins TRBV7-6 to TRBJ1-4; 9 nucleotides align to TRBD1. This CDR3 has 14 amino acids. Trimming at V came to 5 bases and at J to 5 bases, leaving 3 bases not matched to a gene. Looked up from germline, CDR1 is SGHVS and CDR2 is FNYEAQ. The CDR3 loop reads CASSIGTGNEKLFF. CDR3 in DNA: TGTGCCAGCAGCATTGGGACAGGGAATGAAAAACTGTTTTTT.

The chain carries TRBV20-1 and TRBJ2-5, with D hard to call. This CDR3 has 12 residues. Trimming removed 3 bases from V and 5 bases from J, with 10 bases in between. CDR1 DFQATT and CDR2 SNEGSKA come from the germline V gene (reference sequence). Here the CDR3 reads CSASSGGETQYF. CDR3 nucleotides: TGCAGTGCTAGTTCGGGCGGCGAGACCCAGTACTTC.

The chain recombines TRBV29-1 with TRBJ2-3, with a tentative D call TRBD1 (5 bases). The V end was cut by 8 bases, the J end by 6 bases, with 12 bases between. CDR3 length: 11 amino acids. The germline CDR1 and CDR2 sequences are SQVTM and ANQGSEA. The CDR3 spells CSCGAGDTQYF. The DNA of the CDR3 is TGCAGCTGTGGGGCCGGTGATACGCAGTATTTT.

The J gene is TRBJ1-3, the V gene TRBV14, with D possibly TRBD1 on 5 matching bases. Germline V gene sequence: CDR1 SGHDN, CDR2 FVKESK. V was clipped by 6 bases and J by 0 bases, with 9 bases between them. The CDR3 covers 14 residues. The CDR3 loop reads CASRRQTSGNTIYF. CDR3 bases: TGTGCCAGCAGGAGACAGACCTCTGGAAACACCATATATTTT.

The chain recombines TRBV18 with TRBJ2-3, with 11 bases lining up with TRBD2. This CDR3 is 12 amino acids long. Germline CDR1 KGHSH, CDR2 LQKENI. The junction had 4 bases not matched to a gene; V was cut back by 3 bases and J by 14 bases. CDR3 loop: CASSPGGTSGYF. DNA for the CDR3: TGTGCCAGCTCACCGGGTGGGACTAGCGGGTATTTT.

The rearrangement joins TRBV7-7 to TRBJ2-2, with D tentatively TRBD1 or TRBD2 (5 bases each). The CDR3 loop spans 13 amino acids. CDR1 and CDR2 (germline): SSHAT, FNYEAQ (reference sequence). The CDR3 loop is CALVGANTGELFF. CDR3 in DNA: TGTGCTCTAGTGGGGGCGAACACCGGGGAGCTGTTTTTT.

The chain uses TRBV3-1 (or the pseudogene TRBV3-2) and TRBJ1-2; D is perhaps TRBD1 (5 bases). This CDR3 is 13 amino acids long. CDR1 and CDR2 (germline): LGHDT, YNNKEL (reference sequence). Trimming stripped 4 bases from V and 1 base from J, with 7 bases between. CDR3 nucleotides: TGTGCCAGCAGCCTGAGGGGTAACTATGGCTACACCTTC. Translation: CASSLRGNYGYTF.

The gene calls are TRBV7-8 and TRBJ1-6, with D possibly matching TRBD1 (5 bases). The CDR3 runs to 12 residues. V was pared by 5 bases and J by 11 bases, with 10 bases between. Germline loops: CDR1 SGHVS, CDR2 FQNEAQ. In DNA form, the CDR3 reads TGTGCCAGCAGCCCAGGGCCTCCACCCCTCCACTTT. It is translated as CASSPGPPPLHF.

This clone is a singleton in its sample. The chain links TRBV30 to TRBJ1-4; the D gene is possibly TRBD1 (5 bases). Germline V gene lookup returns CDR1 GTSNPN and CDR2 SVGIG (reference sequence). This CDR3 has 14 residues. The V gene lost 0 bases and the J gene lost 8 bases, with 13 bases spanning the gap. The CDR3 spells CAWSVGGVNEKLFF. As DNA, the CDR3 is TGTGCCTGGAGTGTAGGAGGGGTTAACGAAAAACTGTTTTTT.

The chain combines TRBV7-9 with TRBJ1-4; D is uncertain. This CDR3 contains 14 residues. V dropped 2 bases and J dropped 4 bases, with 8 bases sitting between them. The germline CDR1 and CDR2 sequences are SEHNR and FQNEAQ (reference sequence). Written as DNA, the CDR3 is TGTGCCAGCAGCTTATTTGGATATAATGAAAAACTGTTTTTT. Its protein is CASSLFGYNEKLFF.

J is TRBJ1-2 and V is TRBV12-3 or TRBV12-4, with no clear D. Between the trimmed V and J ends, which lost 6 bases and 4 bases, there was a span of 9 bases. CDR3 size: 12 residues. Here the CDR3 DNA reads TGTGCCAGCAGGACGGACGGCTATGGCTACACCTTC. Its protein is CASRTDGYGYTF.

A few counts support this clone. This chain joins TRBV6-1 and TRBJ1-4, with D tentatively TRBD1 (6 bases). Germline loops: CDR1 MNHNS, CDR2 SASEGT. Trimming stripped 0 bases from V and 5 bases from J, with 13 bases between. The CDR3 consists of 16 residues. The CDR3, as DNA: TGTGCCAGCAGTGAAGCTTATGGGAGGGGGAATGAAAAACTGTTTTTT. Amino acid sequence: CASSEAYGRGNEKLFF.

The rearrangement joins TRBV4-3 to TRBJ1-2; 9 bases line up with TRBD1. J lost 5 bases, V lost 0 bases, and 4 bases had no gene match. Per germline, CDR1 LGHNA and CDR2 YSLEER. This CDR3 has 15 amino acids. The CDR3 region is CASSQDLGQGYGYTF. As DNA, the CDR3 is TGCGCCAGCAGCCAAGATTTGGGACAGGGATATGGCTACACCTTC.

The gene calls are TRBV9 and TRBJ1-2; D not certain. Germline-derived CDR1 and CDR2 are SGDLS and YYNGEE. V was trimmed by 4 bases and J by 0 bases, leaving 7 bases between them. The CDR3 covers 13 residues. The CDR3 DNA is TGTGCCAGCAGCTCGTGGGCTAACTATGGCTACACCTTC. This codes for CASSSWANYGYTF.